This record covers a single TCR beta chain. This entry comes from a study of blood T cells in healthy people across ages. It was with a sample-barcoded 5' primer and a J-beta primer mix that a second PCR of roughly 7 to 12 cycles was run. TCRdb recomputed calls from the 5' RACE reads with MiXCR, one row per CDR3 protein. The sample has fewer than 600,000 distinct CDR3 sequences; roughly a quarter are singletons. Germline lookup yields CDR1 SGDLS and CDR2 YYNGEE. The V and J ends lost 6 bases and 4 bases respectively, with 12 bases between them. CDR3 length equals 13 residues. The data also belong to a second study, concerning T cells of mothers and their children. That publication notes: Whatever RNA was extracted went entirely into cDNA synthesis, at roughly 1.6 ug per 15 ul.

Sequenced: blood. The chain uses TRBV9 and TRBJ2-3; no definite D call. The origin of this receptor is a boy under 10 years old in good health. The CDR3 region is CASTDLAPDTQYF. DNA of the CDR3: TGTGCCAGCACGGATTTAGCCCCAGATACGCAGTATTTT.